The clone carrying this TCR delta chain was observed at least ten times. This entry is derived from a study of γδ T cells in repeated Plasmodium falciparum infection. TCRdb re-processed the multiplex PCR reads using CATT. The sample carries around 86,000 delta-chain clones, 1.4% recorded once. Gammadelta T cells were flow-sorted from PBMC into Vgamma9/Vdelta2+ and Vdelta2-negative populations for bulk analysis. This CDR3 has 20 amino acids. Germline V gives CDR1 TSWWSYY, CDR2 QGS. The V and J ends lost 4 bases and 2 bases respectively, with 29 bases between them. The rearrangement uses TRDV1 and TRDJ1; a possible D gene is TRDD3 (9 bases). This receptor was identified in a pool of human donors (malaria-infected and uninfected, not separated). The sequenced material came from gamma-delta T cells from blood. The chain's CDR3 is CALGGLKTSYRGIQTDKLIF. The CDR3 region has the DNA TGTGCTCTTGGGGGCCTAAAGACTTCCTACCGGGGGATACAGACCGATAAACTCATCTTT.